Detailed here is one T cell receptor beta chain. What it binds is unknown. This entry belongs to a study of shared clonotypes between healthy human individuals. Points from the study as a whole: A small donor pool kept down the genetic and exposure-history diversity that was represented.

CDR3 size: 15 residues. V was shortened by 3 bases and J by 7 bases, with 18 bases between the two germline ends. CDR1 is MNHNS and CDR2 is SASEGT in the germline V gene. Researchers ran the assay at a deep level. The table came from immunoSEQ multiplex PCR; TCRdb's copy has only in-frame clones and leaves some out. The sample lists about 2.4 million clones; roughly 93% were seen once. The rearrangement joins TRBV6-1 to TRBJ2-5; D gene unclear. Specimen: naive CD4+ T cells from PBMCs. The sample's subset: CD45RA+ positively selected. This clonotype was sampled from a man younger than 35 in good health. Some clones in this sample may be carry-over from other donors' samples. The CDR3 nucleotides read TGTGCCAGCAGTGAGAAGGGCGTATCCAAGTGGACCCAGTACTTC. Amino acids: CASSEKGVSKWTQYF.